Following are 18 T cell receptor beta chains from one sample sequenced in a study of human T cells and chemical hapten exposure. Documented time point: patch test 2, 6 weeks after DPC sensitization. Treatment reported: therapeutic diphenylcyclopropenone sensitization with weekly scalp DPC. Via MiXCR, TCRdb re-called the RACE reads, giving one row per CDR3 protein. The sample consists of 360,000 or so distinct CDR3 sequences, nearly 6.5% of them appearing once. Sequenced here: whole blood, sampled in connection with sensitization to the hapten diphenylcyclopropenone (DPC). These receptors all stem from a woman between 18 and 29 years old with alopecia areata. Some clones in this sample may be carry-over from other donors' samples.

The rearrangement uses TRBV20-1 and TRBJ1-1; D unresolved. The germline CDR1 and CDR2 sequences are DFQATT and SNEGSKA (reference sequence). The length of the CDR3 is 13 residues. V lost 6 bases and J lost 3, with 14 bases in between. CDR3 DNA sequence: TGCAGTGCGCTACAGCGCCGGCACACTGAAGCTTTCTTT. Residues: CSALQRRHTEAFF.

The chain uses TRBV13 and TRBJ2-3, with 8 bases that match TRBD2. Trimming took 4 bases from V and 0 from J; bases not matched to a gene: 12. This CDR3 is 18 amino acids long. The germline CDR1 and CDR2 sequences are PRHDT and FYEKMQ (reference sequence). In DNA, the CDR3 is TGTGCCAGCAGCTCCCCACGACTAGCGAGAACTAGCACAGATACGCAGTATTTT. Its translation is CASSSPRLARTSTDTQYF. Based on the CDR3 plus reference TRBV13 and TRBJ2-3, the full variable domain is AAGVIQSPRHLIKEKRETATLKCYPIPRHDTVYWYQQGPGQDPQFLISFYEKMQSDKGSIPDRFSAQQFSDYHSELNMSSLELGDSALYFCASSSPRLARTSTDTQYFGPGTRLTVL.

The sample holds many counts of this clonotype. V is TRBV7-2 and J is TRBJ1-2; D gene uncertain. Germline loops: CDR1 SGHTA, CDR2 FQGNSA. This CDR3 has 15 residues. The V gene lost 2 bases and the J gene lost 5 bases, with 15 bases spanning the gap. CDR3 DNA: TGTGCCAGCAGCTTAAATCTTATAACAGATTATGGCTACACCTTC. It yields the protein CASSLNLITDYGYTF.

This clonotype was seen repeatedly, ten times or more. The gene calls are TRBV28 and TRBJ2-3; D remains unclear. The CDR3 consists of 17 residues. The germline V gene encodes CDR1 MDHEN and CDR2 SYDVKM. The V end lost 3 bases, the J end lost 4 bases, and 20 bases lay between the germline ends. The CDR3 spells CASSLNNPLSTSDTQYF. The CDR3, as DNA: TGTGCCAGCAGTTTGAACAATCCACTTTCGACTTCAGATACGCAGTATTTT.

The genes are TRBV7-9 and TRBJ1-6; 8 nucleotides agree with TRBD1. After removal of 5 bases from V and 5 bases from J, the junction contained 5 bases not matched to a gene. CDR3 length: 15 residues. CDR1 is SEHNR, CDR2 FQNEAQ, per germline (reference sequence). The CDR3 region is CASSPWGQDNSPLHF. As DNA, the CDR3 is TGTGCCAGCAGCCCATGGGGACAGGATAATTCACCCCTCCACTTT.

V gene TRBV5-1 combines with J gene TRBJ2-1; D might be TRBD2 (5 bases). This CDR3 has 15 amino acids. Germline V lookup: CDR1 SGHRS, CDR2 YFSETQ. The V end was cut by 4 bases, the J end by 2 bases, with 13 bases between. The chain's CDR3 is CASSPVGETYNEQFF. The CDR3 DNA reads as TGCGCCAGCAGCCCCGTTGGGGAGACCTACAATGAGCAGTTCTTC.

This clonotype was found many times. The chain couples TRBV7-2 to TRBJ1-3; the D is unclear. The V gene lost 3 bases and the J gene lost 3 bases, with 12 bases spanning the gap. This CDR3 is built from 15 residues. Germline CDR1 and CDR2: SGHTA and FQGNSA. Here the CDR3 reads CASSLGEGYGNTIYF. CDR3 coding DNA: TGTGCCAGCAGCTTGGGAGAAGGCTATGGAAACACCATATATTTT. The variable domain in full, with the rest retrieved from reference TRBV7-2 and TRBJ1-3, is GAGVSQSPSNKVTEKGKDVELRCDPISGHTALYWYRQSLGQGLEFLIYFQGNSAPDKSGLPSDRFSAERTGGSVSTLTIQRTQQEDSAVYLCASSLGEGYGNTIYFGEGSWLTVV.

Ten or more counts support this clonotype. The chain has TRBV18 and TRBJ1-6; no definite D call. V lost 3 bases and J lost 9, with 12 bases in between. Germline V gene sequence: CDR1 KGHSH, CDR2 LQKENI. The CDR3 extends over 14 amino acids. The CDR3 DNA sequence: TGTGCCAGCTCACCTGAGTCCGTCGGTTCACCCCTCCACTTT. Encoded protein: CASSPESVGSPLHF.

The chain uses TRBV3-1 and TRBJ1-2; D is unclear. Germline V gene data show CDR1 as LGHDT and CDR2 as YNNKEL (reference sequence). V shed 0 bases and J shed 6 bases, with 5 bases lying between them. The CDR3 consists of 12 residues. This chain's CDR3 is CASSQDGDGYTF. CDR3 nucleotides: TGTGCCAGCAGCCAAGATGGGGATGGCTACACCTTC. The variable domain in full, with the rest retrieved from reference TRBV3-1 and TRBJ1-2, is DTAVSQTPKYLVTQMGNDKSIKCEQNLGHDTMYWYKQDSKKFLKIMFSYNNKELIINETVPNRFSPKSPDKAHLNLHINSLELGDSAVYFCASSQDGDGYTFGSGTRLTVV.

In DNA form, the CDR3 reads TGCAGTGCCAGTCAACTAAGGGACAGGACCACAGATACGCAGTATTTT. It translates to CSASQLRDRTTDTQYF. The chain joins TRBV20-1 to TRBJ2-3; TRBD1 matches 8 bases. The CDR3 contains 16 residues. J gave up 2 bases and V 6 bases, and 13 bases lay outside the gene matches. Per germline, CDR1 DFQATT and CDR2 SNEGSKA (reference sequence).

This clonotype was seen repeatedly, ten times or more. The chain uses TRBV5-1 and TRBJ2-5; TRBD1 agrees at 9 bases. Looked up from germline, CDR1 is SGHRS and CDR2 is YFSETQ. The ends lost 4 bases at V and 5 bases at J; junction bases unmatched: 9. The CDR3 loop spans 15 amino acids. The CDR3 DNA reads as TGCGCCAGCAGCCCGAACGGACAGGGGAGCGAGACCCAGTACTTC. It codes for CASSPNGQGSETQYF.

This clonotype was seen ten or more times. The V gene is TRBV7-6, the J gene TRBJ1-3; no clear D. This CDR3 is built from 17 residues. Trimming took 1 base from V and 4 from J, leaving 17 bases between them. From germline, CDR1 is SGHVS and CDR2 FNYEAQ. CDR3 sequence (DNA): TGTGCCAGCAGCTTAGGGACTACCTCCTTGCAAGGAAACACCATATATTTT. It is translated as CASSLGTTSLQGNTIYF.

This clonotype appeared a few times. The rearrangement uses TRBV3-1 and TRBJ2-1; D remains unclear. The germline V gene encodes CDR1 LGHDT and CDR2 YNNKEL (reference sequence). V shed 4 bases and J shed 16 bases, with 20 bases lying between them. The CDR3 extends over 13 amino acids. The CDR3 sequence: CASSPSMQGLHFF. CDR3 DNA: TGTGCCAGCAGCCCCTCTATGCAAGGCCTGCACTTCTTC.

There are many counts of this clonotype. In DNA form, the CDR3 reads TGTGCCAGCAGCTACACAACGGAGGGCACTGAAGCTTTCTTT. Translating gives CASSYTTEGTEAFF. The V call is TRBV7-2, the J call TRBJ1-1; D call uncertain. The CDR3 length is 14 residues. Germline V CDR1 and CDR2: SGHTA, FQGNSA. Trimming took off 4 bases at V and 4 bases at J, with 13 bases between the two ends.

V and J are TRBV5-1 and TRBJ2-5, with D possibly being TRBD2 (5 bases). There are 15 residues in the CDR3. V was pared by 1 base and J by 0 bases, with 10 bases between. CDR1 is SGHRS and CDR2 is YFSETQ in the germline V gene. Here the CDR3 DNA reads TGCGCCAGCAGCTTGAGAGGGATGTACCAAGAGACCCAGTACTTC. Its translation is CASSLRGMYQETQYF.

This chain joins TRBV6-2 or TRBV6-3 and TRBJ2-2, with TRBD1 as a possible D gene (6 bases). Germline loops: CDR1 MNHEY, CDR2 SVGEGT. The V and J ends lost 6 bases and 4 bases respectively, with 12 bases between them. CDR3 length: 14 amino acids. CDR3 protein: CASRHRESTGELFF. CDR3 DNA sequence: TGTGCCAGCAGGCACAGGGAGAGCACCGGGGAGCTGTTTTTT.

This clonotype showed up just a few times. V usage is TRBV3-1 and J usage is TRBJ1-2; 7 bases are a match to TRBD1. The germline V gene has CDR1 LGHDT and CDR2 YNNKEL (reference sequence). The CDR3 runs to 14 residues. V lost 6 bases to trimming and J lost 6 bases; unmatched junction nucleotides: 10. CDR3: CASRNEGTANGYTF. DNA of the CDR3: TGTGCCAGCAGGAACGAGGGGACAGCGAATGGCTACACCTTC.

In this sample, this clonotype turned up a few times. The rearrangement joins TRBV7-6 to TRBJ2-7; the match to TRBD1 covers 8 bases. The V gene's germline CDR1 is SGHVS and CDR2 FNYEAQ. The CDR3 totals 16 residues. Trimming took 5 bases from V and 3 from J; bases not matched to a gene: 12. The CDR3 DNA sequence: TGTGCCAGCAGCACAAGCGCCGGGACAGGTATCTACGAGCAGTACTTC. It yields the protein CASSTSAGTGIYEQYF.